Here is one T cell receptor beta chain with its context. Regarding time point: naive CD8 control sorted from an acute-time-point sample. This specimen belongs to a study of CD8 T cells in acute hepatitis C reinfection. Germline assignment: CDR1 LNHDA and CDR2 SQIVND (reference sequence). The V end was cut by 7 bases, the J end by 10 bases, with 11 bases between. The CDR3 loop spans 11 amino acids. Clones were read by immunoSEQ multiplex PCR, and TCRdb kept only the in-frame ones, dropping some. The repertoire has 30,000 to 40,000 clones, approximately 85% of them found once; the top ten carry about a tenth.

The sequence derives from a woman between 18 and 29 years old who spontaneously cleared hepatitis C infection. The rearrangement uses TRBV19 and TRBJ2-1; D may be TRBD2 (5 bases). The sequenced material came from naive CD8+ T cells from PBMCs. CDR3 amino acids: CASTLRGEQFF. The DNA for the CDR3 is TGTGCCAGTACGCTTAGAGGGGAGCAGTTCTTC. The full variable domain, completed using reference TRBV19 and TRBJ2-1, is DGGITQSPKYLFRKEGQNVTLSCEQNLNHDAMYWYRQDPGQGLRLIYYSQIVNDFQKGDIAEGYSVSREKKESFPLTVTSAQKNPTAFYLCASTLRGEQFFGPGTRLTVL.